This TCR beta chain stems from a study of blood T cells in healthy people across ages. Germline lookup yields CDR1 SGHNT and CDR2 YYREEE (reference sequence). The V and J ends lost 2 bases and 5 bases, in that order; junction bases with no gene match: 3. The CDR3 extends over 16 amino acids. This clonotype appeared once. Antigen specificity is unknown. Whole-study results and caveats: Versus aged donors, long-lived donors had higher diversity and more naive CD4+ cells.

The authors ran a second PCR of about 7 to 11 cycles using a sample-barcoded 5' primer and a J-beta primer mix. TCRdb reprocessed the 5' RACE reads with MiXCR, giving one entry per CDR3 protein. The sample contains approximately 1.5 million distinct CDR3 sequences, about 45% of which appear only once. The sequenced sample consisted of blood. This TCR was sampled from a woman younger than 30 in good health. The chain combines TRBV5-4 with TRBJ2-3, with 15 bases lining up with TRBD2. This chain's CDR3 is CASSFGLAGGKDTQYF. For the CDR3, the DNA is TGTGCCAGCAGCTTCGGACTAGCGGGAGGGAAAGATACGCAGTATTTT.